The entry below describes one T cell receptor (beta chain). Its antigen is not yet known. Within one base of it there is no much larger clone, and no base qualities were kept. Taken from the germline V gene, the CDR1 and CDR2 loops are SGHTA and FQGNSA. Germline trimming amounts to 6 bases on V and 4 bases on J, with 6 as the count of junction bases outside the gene matches. The CDR3 numbers 14 residues from cysteine through phenylalanine. Only the CDR3 DNA stays, 42 bases, in frame from base 1. The entry originates in a study of blood T cell repertoires in COVID-19 (TCRdb year 2020). About the study as a whole: Samples from collaborators originated in the United States, Italy and Spain and spanned both the acute and convalescent phases of COVID-19. Nearly every sample came with metadata listing a de-identified subject ID, COVID-19 status, age in years and sex. Deeply sampled blood TCRbeta repertoires from subjects exposed to, actively infected with, or recovered from COVID-19 were included in the dataset. Samples came from the ongoing ImmuneRACE study (first 160 participants) plus 1,254 subjects from 6 global collaborators. The prospective study material was composed of cDNA or gDNA derived from T cells, B-cell-depleted T cells, or PBMCs. A freely available public database, intended as a resource for researchers studying the immune response to SARS-CoV-2, is where the repertoires were released. Where HLA class I and class II types were available, the types were taken from metadata supplied by the sample provider, not from assay-based typing. Summary of the overall study and its limitations: Clinical and demographic metadata were provided uncurated, with the amount varying by source and participant.

Collaborating institutions collected whole blood in K2EDTA tubes following their own protocols. Collaborator samples were shipped for TCRbeta analysis as frozen whole blood, isolated PBMCs, or DNA extracted from either sample type. The immunoSEQ Assay, a bias-controlled multiplex PCR, was used to amplify TCRbeta CDR3 regions from genomic DNA. In the authors' own workflow: Within the assay, amplification of reference gene primers was used to estimate how many nucleated cells each sample contained. To quantify the absolute abundance of each unique TCRbeta CDR3 rearrangement, sequence reads were collapsed and filtered. For each sample, productive Simpson clonality was calculated as the square root of Simpson's diversity index across productive rearrangements. This is the immuneACCESS table as TCRdb keeps it, with only in-frame sequences that have V and J called. A part of the clones is gone; compared with another copy, unresolved V genes explain less than half, and the rest is unexplained. For V, J and clone size, that table is used; D and trimming come from the DNA. For this sample the table gives over 40,000 clones, of which approximately 90% were detected only once. The ten largest clones add up to under 3.5% of the sample.

Sequenced material: peripheral blood. The TCR originated in an elderly man with acute or convalescent COVID-19. The chain joins TRBV7-2 to TRBJ1-3, with 7 bases aligning to TRBD1. In nucleotide form, the sequence is TGTGCCAGCAGGCGCGACAGGGCGGGAAACACCATATATTTT. This gives the protein CASRRDRAGNTIYF.